One and the same sample provided the 26 T cell receptor beta chains below, sequenced in a study of response to subunit inactivated influenza vaccine. Using its own MiXCR run on the RT-PCR reads, TCRdb lists one record per CDR3 protein. The sample shows 180,000 or so distinct CDR3 sequences, more than 10% of them seen only once. This sample was shared with a second study, whose subject was T cells expressing NK-cell markers. This second study notes: It was by 5'RACE template switching with UMIs that TCR beta cDNA was made.

The sample consisted of CD8+ T cells sorted from PBMCs, taken roughly 12 days after vaccination. Receptor source: a man aged 50 to 59 who received an inactivated influenza vaccine.

This clonotype was found a few times. This CDR3 is CASSFQTGRYEQYF. The CDR3 DNA reads as TGTGCCAGCAGTTTTCAGACAGGGCGCTACGAGCAGTACTTC. The chain joins TRBV12-3 or TRBV12-4 to TRBJ2-7; 7 nucleotides align to TRBD1. The CDR3 is 14 residues long. J was trimmed by 3 bases and V by 3 bases; bases with no gene match: 5.

There are many counts of this clonotype. The chain links TRBV6-2 or TRBV6-3 to TRBJ2-5; TRBD2 is a possible D gene (5 bases). The germline V gene has CDR1 MNHEY and CDR2 SVGEGT. The CDR3 totals 14 residues. The V end lost 6 bases, the J end lost 5 bases, and 16 bases lay between the germline ends. In DNA form, the CDR3 reads TGTGCCAGCAGCGACACAAACCGCGGGGAGACCCAGTACTTC. This gives the protein CASSDTNRGETQYF.

This clonotype has just one count. At one boundary the junction diverges from the germline segment, which might be a read error. The chain uses TRBV11-2 and TRBJ2-7; 11 nucleotides align to TRBD2. Germline CDR1 and CDR2: SGHAT and FQNNGV. The CDR3 runs to 15 residues. This CDR3 reads CTSSLGTSGFYEQYF. The CDR3 coding sequence is TGTACCAGCAGCTTAGGGACTAGCGGCTTTTACGAGCAGTACTTC.

This clonotype was found many times. The chain carries TRBV19 and TRBJ1-2; D is possibly TRBD1 (5 bases). With 5 bases removed from V and 4 bases from J, the gap between germline ends came to 8 bases. This CDR3 region has 12 residues. The germline V gene encodes CDR1 LNHDA and CDR2 SQIVND (reference sequence). CDR3 DNA: TGTGCCAGTAGTTACGGGGCCTATGGCTACACCTTC. Protein: CASSYGAYGYTF.

This clonotype was picked up a small number of times. This chain links TRBV5-1 with TRBJ2-7, with 9 bases identical to TRBD2. The V and J ends lost 0 bases and 3 bases, in that order; junction bases with no gene match: 4. Germline lookup yields CDR1 SGHRS and CDR2 YFSETQ. The CDR3 has 15 residues. The CDR3 protein is CASSLAGTSNYEQYF. The CDR3 coding sequence is TGCGCCAGCAGCTTGGCCGGGACTAGCAACTACGAGCAGTACTTC.

This clonotype was seen a few times. The chain recombines TRBV3-1 with TRBJ1-2; no clear D. Germline CDR1 and CDR2: LGHDT and YNNKEL (reference sequence). This CDR3 region has 15 residues. With 3 bases removed from V and 4 bases from J, the gap between germline ends came to 15 bases. The CDR3 spells CASSQDEEITYGYTF. The CDR3 bases are TGTGCCAGCAGCCAGGATGAAGAAATAACCTATGGCTACACCTTC.

This clonotype was counted ten times or more. Relative to the germline gene, one junction end is altered; a read error may explain this. The chain combines TRBV19 with TRBJ1-1, with D unclear. The CDR3 has 10 residues. CDR1 and CDR2 from the germline V gene are LNHDA and SQIVND (reference sequence). CDR3 DNA: TGTGCCAGTAGTAACAATGAAGCTTTCTTT. Protein: CASSNNEAFF.

The CDR3 loop reads CATSRGRDRGPPFRTDTQYF. The DNA of the CDR3 is TGTGCCACCAGCAGAGGGAGGGACAGGGGACCTCCTTTTCGCACAGATACGCAGTATTTT. The rearrangement links TRBV15 to TRBJ2-3; 10 positions agree with TRBD1. Looked up from germline, CDR1 is LNHNV and CDR2 is YYDKDF (reference sequence). The CDR3 has 20 residues. Trimming removed 1 base from V and 1 base from J; junction bases left unmatched: 14.

This clonotype was observed a few times. This chain connects TRBV12-3 or TRBV12-4 to TRBJ2-3; 13 bases are a match to TRBD2. CDR3 length: 16 residues. J gave up 2 bases and V 6 bases, and 5 bases lay outside the gene matches. CDR3 DNA: TGTGCCAGCAGACGGACTAGCGGGAGTAACACAGATACGCAGTATTTT. Residues: CASRRTSGSNTDTQYF.

The chain employs TRBV5-5 and TRBJ1-2; a possible D gene is TRBD1 (6 bases). CDR1 is SGHKS, CDR2 YYEKEE, per germline (reference sequence). Between the trimmed V and J ends, which lost 2 bases and 3 bases, there was a span of 20 bases. This CDR3 has 17 residues. This CDR3 is CASSFFPKQGEDYGYTF. CDR3 in DNA: TGTGCCAGCAGCTTTTTCCCTAAACAGGGCGAGGACTATGGCTACACCTTC.

This sequence joins TRBV27 and TRBJ2-7, with 9 bases fitting TRBD2. CDR3 size: 15 residues. The germline V gene encodes CDR1 MNHEY and CDR2 SMNVEV (reference sequence). The J segment lost 3 bases and the V segment lost 0 bases, leaving 3 bases of the junction unmatched. Here the CDR3 DNA reads TGTGCCAGCAGTTTATCGACTAGCGGAATCTACGAGCAGTACTTC. Its translation: CASSLSTSGIYEQYF.

This clonotype was counted ten times or more. V usage is TRBV4-3 and J usage is TRBJ2-7, with D possibly being TRBD2 (7 bases). Germline V CDR1 and CDR2: LGHNA, YSLEER. The CDR3 loop spans 16 amino acids. Trimming removed 4 bases at V and 2 bases at J, with 18 bases between. DNA of the CDR3: TGCGCCAGCAGCCCGGGAGAGGGGGGGGGGACCTACGAGCAGTACTTC. Translating gives CASSPGEGGGTYEQYF.

This clonotype has ten or more counts. This rearrangement joins TRBV28 to TRBJ1-2, with TRBD1 as a possible D gene (6 bases). CDR1 and CDR2 (germline): MDHEN, SYDVKM. CDR3 size: 15 residues. The ends were cut back, 1 base at V and 4 bases at J, with 13 bases in the middle. CDR3 residues: CASSLFTPGAYGYTF. CDR3 sequence (DNA): TGTGCCAGCAGTTTATTTACCCCAGGGGCCTATGGCTACACCTTC.

Ten or more counts support this clonotype. The V call is TRBV11-1, the J call TRBJ2-6; possibly TRBD1 for D (5 bases). The V gene's germline CDR1 is SGHAT and CDR2 FQDESV (reference sequence). V lost 4 bases and J lost 0, with 16 bases in between. The CDR3 is 18 residues long. DNA for the CDR3: TGTGCCAGCAGCTCCTCTGTCTCAGGGAACTCTGGGGCCAACGTCCTGACTTTC. Translated: CASSSSVSGNSGANVLTF. Full variable domain (rest looked up from reference TRBV11-1 and TRBJ2-6): EAEVAQSPRYKITEKSQAVAFWCDPISGHATLYWYRQILGQGPELLVQFQDESVVDDSQLPKDRFSAERLKGVDSTLKIQPAELGDSAMYLCASSSSVSGNSGANVLTFGAGSRLTVL.

This clonotype was seen only a few times. This chain connects TRBV12-3 or TRBV12-4 to TRBJ2-3; TRBD2 aligns across 12 bases. J lost 2 bases, V lost 6 bases, and 6 bases had no gene match. This CDR3 has 16 residues. The CDR3 nucleotides read TGTGCCAGCAGCTCGGGACTAGCGGGTACCACAGATACGCAGTATTTT. This gives the protein CASSSGLAGTTDTQYF.

This clonotype is deemed medium-sized. The chain has TRBV12-3 or TRBV12-4 and TRBJ2-1; TRBD2 matches at 13 bases. J was trimmed by 10 bases and V by 6 bases; bases with no gene match: 9. The CDR3 extends over 15 amino acids. Here the CDR3 reads CASSPGTSGVGEQFF. CDR3 in DNA: TGTGCCAGCAGCCCCGGGACTAGCGGGGTGGGGGAGCAGTTCTTC.

This clonotype was counted only a few times. This chain links TRBV6-1 with TRBJ2-3; maybe TRBD1 (5 bases). This CDR3 contains 13 residues. Trimming shortened V by 8 bases and J by 2 bases, and 11 bases separated the two germline ends. The germline V gene encodes CDR1 MNHNS and CDR2 SASEGT. CDR3 sequence (DNA): TGTGCCAGCTGGCAGGGAATCACAGATACGCAGTATTTT. Its protein is CASWQGITDTQYF.

CDR3 sequence (DNA): TGTGCCAGCAGCCTCCCCCGTGCGGGACAGGGGGGCAATGAGCAGTTCTTC. Translating it yields CASSLPRAGQGGNEQFF. The chain has TRBV7-8 and TRBJ2-1; 11 bases line up with TRBD1. The CDR3 contains 17 residues. Germline lookup yields CDR1 SGHVS and CDR2 FQNEAQ. V shed 5 bases and J 6 bases; nucleotides not matched to a gene: 12.

This clonotype was seen more than once but under ten times. The chain couples TRBV7-9 to TRBJ2-7; no clear D. Deletions cut 6 bases from V and 3 bases from J, with 9 bases between. In germline, CDR1 is SEHNR, CDR2 FQNEAQ (reference sequence). CDR3 length equals 12 residues. This chain's CDR3 is CASSPMGYEQYF. Here the CDR3 DNA reads TGTGCCAGCAGTCCCATGGGCTACGAGCAGTACTTC. The full variable domain, in which reference TRBV7-9 and TRBJ2-7 provide the parts outside the CDR3, is DTGVSQNPRHKITKRGQNVTFRCDPISEHNRLYWYRQTLGQGPEFLTYFQNEAQLEKSRLLSDRFSAERPKGSFSTLEIQRTEQGDSAMYLCASSPMGYEQYFGPGTRLTVT.

This rearrangement joins TRBV11-2 to TRBJ2-6, with 10 bases fitting TRBD1. V shed 4 bases and J 4 bases; nucleotides not matched to a gene: 13. Germline V lookup: CDR1 SGHAT, CDR2 FQNNGV. The CDR3 runs 19 residues. The CDR3 is CASSSLKSGTGAGANVLTF. CDR3 DNA sequence: TGTGCCAGCAGCTCCTTAAAATCCGGGACAGGGGCAGGGGCCAACGTCCTGACTTTC.

The chain combines TRBV18 with TRBJ2-1, with TRBD2 identical over 9 bases. Germline V gene data show CDR1 as KGHSH and CDR2 as LQKENI. The CDR3 runs to 15 residues. The V gene end was trimmed by 0 bases and the J gene end by 4 bases; junction bases not matched to a gene: 1. CDR3 DNA sequence: TGTGCCAGCTCACCACCGGCGGGGGGGTACAATGAGCAGTTCTTC. Its protein is CASSPPAGGYNEQFF. Complete variable domain (other parts from reference TRBV18 and TRBJ2-1): NAGVMQNPRHLVRRRGQEARLRCSPMKGHSHVYWYRQLPEEGLKFMVYLQKENIIDESGMPKERFSAEFPKEGPSILRIQQVVRGDSAAYFCASSPPAGGYNEQFFGPGTRLTVL.

The chain couples TRBV28 to TRBJ1-3; 9 bases map to TRBD1. This CDR3 comprises 16 residues. V was clipped by 1 base and J by 1 base; unmatched bases: 2. The germline V gene has CDR1 MDHEN and CDR2 SYDVKM. The CDR3 region is CASSLFGQGSGNTIYF. CDR3 DNA sequence: TGTGCCAGCAGTTTATTCGGACAGGGGTCTGGAAACACCATATATTTT.

This clonotype was counted between two and nine times. The chain links TRBV6-5 to TRBJ2-1; D ambiguous. The CDR3 runs 16 residues. Germline lookup yields CDR1 MNHEY and CDR2 SVGAGI. Trimming cost V 0 bases and J 0 bases, with 9 bases left between them. CDR3 DNA sequence: TGTGCCAGCAGTTACTCGCTAGGATCCTCCTACAATGAGCAGTTCTTC. Translation: CASSYSLGSSYNEQFF.

This clonotype was observed a few times. The J gene is TRBJ2-1, the V gene TRBV7-6; TRBD1 is a possible D gene (6 bases). With 5 bases removed from V and 9 bases from J, the gap between germline ends came to 17 bases. The length of the CDR3 is 14 residues. Germline-derived CDR1 and CDR2 are SGHVS and FNYEAQ. CDR3 in amino acids: CASSIGAGTSEQFF. The CDR3 nucleotides read TGTGCCAGCAGCATAGGGGCCGGGACAAGTGAGCAGTTCTTC.

This clonotype came up a few times. The V gene is TRBV12-3 or TRBV12-4, the J gene TRBJ1-4; D remains ambiguous. Trimming pared 1 base from V and 8 bases from J, leaving 8 bases between. The CDR3 sequence is 13 residues long. CDR3 coding DNA: TGTGCCAGCAGTTTAGGGAGGAGAGAAAAACTGTTTTTT. Protein sequence: CASSLGRREKLFF.

J is TRBJ1-1 and V is TRBV6-4; D is possibly TRBD1 (5 bases). The V end lost 0 bases, the J end lost 0 bases, and 17 bases lay between the germline ends. CDR3 length: 18 residues. Germline lookup yields CDR1 MRHNA and CDR2 SNTAGT. The CDR3 loop is CASSDSAREPTMNTEAFF. In DNA, the CDR3 is TGTGCCAGCAGTGACTCGGCCAGGGAACCCACAATGAACACTGAAGCTTTCTTT.